This T cell receptor (beta chain) originates from a study of post-analysis software for immune sequencing data. Study results and limitations: Controls had significantly higher normalized Chao1 diversity than multiple sclerosis patients. Elevated frequency relative to controls characterized about 5 TRBV segments in patients, TRBV5-6, TRBV5-1 and TRBV20-1 among them.

Looked up from germline, CDR1 is SGHTA and CDR2 is FQGNSA. V was clipped by 2 bases and J by 5 bases; unmatched bases: 4. The length of the CDR3 is 15 residues. This clonotype was seen once. Antigen unknown. The TCR beta cDNA libraries carried unique molecular identifiers. TCRdb recomputed calls from the PCR reads with MiXCR, one row per CDR3 protein. The sample lists about 460,000 distinct CDR3 sequences; 40% to 55% were seen once. Sequences were obtained from blood. This chain uses TRBV7-2 with TRBJ2-1, with 9 bases matching TRBD2. The sequence derives from a girl between 5 and 17 years old with multiple sclerosis. CDR3 coding DNA: TGTGCCAGCAGCTTAAAAGCGGGAGGCGACAATGAGCAGTTCTTC. Translation: CASSLKAGGDNEQFF.